One and the same sample provided the 4 T cell receptor beta chains below, sequenced in a study of cytomegalovirus exposure and HLA in healthy donors. This PCR relied on a set of 60 Vbeta primers and 13 Jbeta primers. Produced via immunoSEQ multiplex PCR; TCRdb's table is partial and in-frame only. The sample contains approximately 190,000 clones, over 75% of which appear only once. Specimen: PBMCs. The receptors were sampled from a man in his forties or fifties in good health and CMV-seropositive.

This clone was picked up one time. The V gene is TRBV6-5, the J gene TRBJ2-7; 9 bases fit TRBD1. Per the germline V gene, CDR1 is MNHEY and CDR2 is SVGAGI. V lost 6 bases, J lost 6 bases, and 3 bases stayed unmatched. The length of the CDR3 is 12 residues. Written as DNA, the CDR3 is TGTGCCAGCAGAGGGACAGGGTCCGAGCAGTACTTC. This translates into CASRGTGSEQYF.

The sample holds a few counts of this clone. The chain uses TRBV6-5 and TRBJ1-1; D is unclear. The CDR3 spans 15 residues. V was shortened by 0 bases and J by 3 bases, with 11 bases between the two germline ends. CDR1 is MNHEY and CDR2 is SVGAGI in the germline V gene. The CDR3 region has the DNA TGTGCCAGCAGTTACTCGGCCTTTCGGGACACTGAAGCTTTCTTT. Encoded protein: CASSYSAFRDTEAFF.

This clone has just one count. This chain links TRBV10-1 with TRBJ1-1; the match to TRBD1 covers 7 bases. Trimming cost V 5 bases and J 12 bases; bases outside gene matches: 6. This CDR3 is 11 amino acids long. Germline loops: CDR1 WNHNN, CDR2 SYGVQD (reference sequence). Here the CDR3 reads CASSNRGRTFF. CDR3 nucleotides: TGCGCCAGCAGTAACAGGGGAAGGACTTTCTTT.

The chain carries TRBV15 and TRBJ1-3; tentatively, D is TRBD1 (5 bases). The CDR3 has 16 residues. The V gene lost 3 bases and the J gene lost 8 bases, with 20 bases spanning the gap. Germline-derived CDR1 and CDR2 are LNHNV and YYDKDF (reference sequence). The CDR3 loop is CATSRGMRGAVDTIYF. CDR3 sequence (DNA): TGTGCCACCAGCAGGGGCATGCGCGGGGCCGTAGACACCATATATTTT.